The 32 T cell receptor beta chains below all came from one sample that was sequenced in a study of blood T cell repertoires in COVID-19. The method was immunoSEQ multiplex PCR; TCRdb's version includes in-frame clones alone and lacks a portion of them. In the table there are 130,000 or so clones, 81% of which are singletons. Material: peripheral blood. These receptors originate from an older woman with active or convalescent COVID-19.

The table lists this clone with a few counts. The V gene is TRBV19, the J gene TRBJ2-3; TRBD2 aligns across 10 bases. The germline gives CDR1 LNHDA, CDR2 SQIVND (reference sequence). The CDR3 runs 17 residues. The V and J ends lost 6 bases and 1 base, in that order; junction bases with no gene match: 10. The CDR3 is CASRGNSGGRRTDTQYF. For the CDR3, the DNA is TGTGCCAGTAGAGGTAATAGCGGGGGGCGACGCACAGATACGCAGTATTTT.

The rearrangement links TRBV4-1 to TRBJ2-1; a possible D gene is TRBD1 (5 bases). This CDR3 is 16 amino acids long. Per the germline V gene, CDR1 is MGHRA and CDR2 is YSYEKL. The germline V and J ends were trimmed by 1 base and 4 bases, with 14 bases remaining between them. CDR3 sequence (DNA): TGCGCCAGCAGCCAAGCTTGGGGCTCGGATTACAATGAGCAGTTCTTC. It encodes CASSQAWGSDYNEQFF.

This chain connects TRBV6-2 or TRBV6-3 to TRBJ2-1; D unresolved. The germline gives CDR1 MNHEY, CDR2 SVGEGT. The CDR3 totals 13 residues. Between the trimmed V and J ends, which lost 5 bases and 8 bases, there was a span of 13 bases. The CDR3 reads CASSRPDGYEQFF. CDR3 in DNA: TGTGCCAGCAGTCGCCCAGACGGGTATGAGCAGTTCTTC.

This rearrangement joins TRBV7-9 to TRBJ2-1, with 11 positions matching TRBD1. Germline V gives CDR1 SEHNR, CDR2 FQNEAQ (reference sequence). Unmatched junction bases numbered 6, after V lost 3 bases and J lost 8 bases. This CDR3 contains 15 residues. CDR3 sequence (DNA): TGTGCCAGCAGCTTCGGTGGACAGGGGGCTGATGAGCAGTTCTTC. Its translation: CASSFGGQGADEQFF.

This clone was seen at least ten times. The V call is TRBV5-6, the J call TRBJ1-3; no clear D gene. The CDR3 is 15 residues long. The V end was cut by 0 bases, the J end by 2 bases, with 9 bases between. Germline CDR1 and CDR2: SGHDT and YYEEEE. CDR3 region: CASSLVFEPGNTIYF. DNA for the CDR3: TGTGCCAGCAGCTTGGTGTTCGAGCCTGGAAACACCATATATTTT.

The chain is built from TRBV5-5 and TRBJ1-1; 9 nucleotides agree with TRBD1. CDR1 is SGHKS and CDR2 is YYEKEE in the germline V gene (reference sequence). The CDR3 totals 15 residues. V lost 5 bases, J lost 4 bases, and 9 bases stayed unmatched. The CDR3, as DNA: TGTGCCAGCAGTGGAACAGGGGGCAGGGTCACTGAAGCTTTCTTT. Its translation is CASSGTGGRVTEAFF.

The chain is built from TRBV10-3 and TRBJ2-3; the D gene is possibly TRBD2 (5 bases). Trimming stripped 0 bases from V and 2 bases from J, with 12 bases between. Germline V gives CDR1 ENHRY, CDR2 SYGVKD. This CDR3 is built from 16 residues. The CDR3 bases are TGTGCCATCAGTGAGTCGACTCGGGGAGTCACAGATACGCAGTATTTT. Translation: CAISESTRGVTDTQYF.

The chain combines TRBV11-3 with TRBJ2-1, with 15 bases identical to TRBD2. The length of the CDR3 is 16 residues. V shed 5 bases, J shed 5 bases, and the junction held 4 bases outside the gene matches. Germline V gene lookup returns CDR1 SGHNT and CDR2 YENEEA. CDR3 sequence (DNA): TGTGCCAGCAGCCCGGGACTAGCGGGGGGTCACAATGAGCAGTTCTTC. It specifies CASSPGLAGGHNEQFF.

V is TRBV28 and J is TRBJ2-7; the D gene is possibly TRBD1 (6 bases). V lost 7 bases, J lost 2 bases, and 15 bases lay in between. Germline V CDR1 and CDR2: MDHEN, SYDVKM. This CDR3 spans 14 amino acids. CDR3 sequence (DNA): TGTGCCAGCAATCTAGGGGGACGGGCCTACGAGCAGTACTTC. Protein sequence: CASNLGGRAYEQYF.

J is TRBJ1-1 and V is TRBV6-5; D gene unclear. V was trimmed by 2 bases and J by 1 base, leaving 8 bases between them. The CDR3 contains 14 residues. Germline V CDR1 and CDR2: MNHEY, SVGAGI. CDR3 residues: CASSYDAENTEAFF. CDR3 bases: TGTGCCAGCAGTTACGATGCAGAGAACACTGAAGCTTTCTTT.

This chain connects TRBV9 to TRBJ2-7; TRBD1 aligns across 8 bases. Looked up from germline, CDR1 is SGDLS and CDR2 is YYNGEE. The J segment lost 0 bases and the V segment lost 2 bases, leaving 4 bases of the junction unmatched. This CDR3 is 15 amino acids long. In nucleotides, the CDR3 is TGTGCCAGCAGCGTGAGGGGACAGGACTCCTACGAGCAGTACTTC. Translated: CASSVRGQDSYEQYF.

V is TRBV15 and J is TRBJ2-1; D unresolved. The length of the CDR3 is 14 residues. CDR1 is LNHNV, CDR2 YYDKDF, per germline (reference sequence). The germline V and J ends were trimmed by 0 bases and 6 bases, with 9 bases remaining between them. CDR3 loop: CATSRDGQSNEQFF. CDR3 in DNA: TGTGCCACCAGCAGAGATGGTCAGTCCAATGAGCAGTTCTTC. Full variable domain (outside the CDR3, taken from reference TRBV15 and TRBJ2-1): DAMVIQNPRYQVTQFGKPVTLSCSQTLNHNVMYWYQQKSSQAPKLLFHYYDKDFNNEADTPDNFQSRRPNTSFCFLDIRSPGLGDTAMYLCATSRDGQSNEQFFGPGTRLTVL.

This chain joins TRBV19 and TRBJ2-1, with 7 bases matching TRBD2. Trimming at V came to 7 bases and at J to 5 bases, leaving 8 bases not matched to a gene. CDR1 is LNHDA, CDR2 SQIVND, per germline (reference sequence). The CDR3 is made up of 14 amino acids. CDR3 DNA sequence: TGTGCCAGTACCCGAGGGACTAACAACAATGAGCAGTTCTTC. It is translated as CASTRGTNNNEQFF.

Written as DNA, the CDR3 is TGTGCCAGCAGCTCCCGGGACACCCTGAACACTGAAGCTTTCTTT. Translated, it gives CASSSRDTLNTEAFF. The genes are TRBV7-6 and TRBJ1-1, with a weak D call TRBD1 (6 bases). The germline CDR1 and CDR2 sequences are SGHVS and FNYEAQ. Deletions cut 4 bases from V and 0 bases from J, with 12 bases between. The CDR3 is 15 residues long.

The rearrangement uses TRBV6-6 and TRBJ2-7; possibly TRBD2 for D (6 bases). The ends were cut back, 2 bases at V and 6 bases at J, with 14 bases in the middle. Germline assignment: CDR1 MNHNY and CDR2 SVGAGI (reference sequence). This CDR3 spans 14 amino acids. The CDR3 sequence: CASSYGDSSREQYF. The CDR3 DNA is TGTGCCAGCAGTTACGGGGACTCGTCTCGCGAGCAGTACTTC.

The chain employs TRBV5-1 and TRBJ2-7; 7 bases align to TRBD2. This CDR3 is built from 16 residues. Losses at the gene ends were 0 bases for V and 2 bases for J; bases not matched to a gene: 8. From germline, CDR1 is SGHRS and CDR2 YFSETQ. Here the CDR3 reads CASSLDLAEGAYEQYF. The DNA of the CDR3 is TGCGCCAGCAGCTTGGATCTAGCGGAAGGGGCCTACGAGCAGTACTTC.

This clone occurred a few times. The chain uses TRBV29-1 and TRBJ1-1; no definite D call. The V gene's germline CDR1 is SQVTM and CDR2 ANQGSEA. This CDR3 has 12 residues. Trimming removed 7 bases at V and 4 bases at J, with 13 bases between. The CDR3 here is CSAIVGSTEAFF. The CDR3 region has the DNA TGCAGCGCTATTGTCGGGAGCACTGAAGCTTTCTTT.

The chain employs TRBV6-1 and TRBJ2-7, with no clear D. V was clipped by 1 base and J by 3 bases, with 10 bases between them. Germline CDR1 reads MNHNS; CDR2 reads SASEGT. The CDR3 length is 14 residues. CDR3 nucleotide sequence: TGTGCCAGCAGTGAAGACGGCGGTAACTACGAGCAGTACTTC. This codes for CASSEDGGNYEQYF.

This chain joins TRBV2 and TRBJ2-7, with D possibly matching TRBD2 (6 bases). The CDR3 consists of 13 residues. Germline-derived CDR1 and CDR2 are SNHLY and FYNNEI. Trimming removed 9 bases from V and 6 bases from J, with 18 bases in between. CDR3 protein: CASAEGKIGEQYF. DNA of the CDR3: TGTGCCAGTGCGGAGGGGAAAATTGGCGAGCAGTACTTC.

This sequence joins TRBV18 and TRBJ2-1, with 7 bases lining up with TRBD1. This CDR3 is built from 18 residues. The ends lost 3 bases at V and 8 bases at J; junction bases unmatched: 19. CDR1 and CDR2 from the germline V gene are KGHSH and LQKENI. This CDR3 is CASSPAAPQAGGRDEQFF. The CDR3 nucleotides read TGTGCCAGCTCACCTGCGGCCCCCCAGGCAGGGGGTCGCGATGAGCAGTTCTTC.

The gene calls are TRBV10-3 and TRBJ1-5, with 10 bases identical to TRBD1. The CDR3 extends over 15 amino acids. V lost 5 bases to trimming and J lost 2 bases; unmatched junction nucleotides: 3. CDR1 and CDR2 (germline): ENHRY, SYGVKD. CDR3 nucleotide sequence: TGTGCCATCAGTCCGACAGGGGGCGGCAATCAGCCCCAGCATTTT. Protein: CAISPTGGGNQPQHF.

The chain recombines TRBV6-5 with TRBJ2-7; possible D gene TRBD1, 5 bases. This CDR3 has 14 amino acids. V lost 7 bases and J 1 base, leaving 14 bases between the germline ends. Germline-derived CDR1 and CDR2 are MNHEY and SVGAGI. CDR3 region: CASTMDGQSYEQYF. CDR3 coding DNA: TGTGCCAGCACTATGGACGGACAATCCTACGAGCAGTACTTC.

V gene TRBV11-2 combines with J gene TRBJ1-3; 7 bases map to TRBD1. The length of the CDR3 is 15 residues. V gave up 5 bases and J gave up 4 bases; unmatched junction bases: 8. Looked up from germline, CDR1 is SGHAT and CDR2 is FQNNGV. The CDR3: CASSLQGSPGNTIYF. The CDR3 region has the DNA TGTGCCAGCAGCCTACAGGGGTCTCCCGGAAACACCATATATTTT.

This clone appeared a single time. V is TRBV7-2 and J is TRBJ2-7; 10 positions agree with TRBD2. CDR1 is SGHTA and CDR2 is FQGNSA in the germline V gene. With V trimmed by 1 base and J by 5 bases, 5 bases remained unmatched. CDR3 length: 15 residues. The CDR3 DNA is TGTGCCAGCAGCTTAGTCACTAGCGGGGTAGACGAGCAGTACTTC. This translates into CASSLVTSGVDEQYF.

The chain combines TRBV30 with TRBJ1-1, with D unresolved. Germline V gene data show CDR1 as GTSNPN and CDR2 as SVGIG (reference sequence). Trimming took 4 bases from V and 3 from J, leaving 12 bases between them. The CDR3 runs 13 residues. The CDR3 bases are TGTGCCTGGAAAGGGTGGACTCACACTGAAGCTTTCTTT. Protein product: CAWKGWTHTEAFF.

The count of this clone is one. The genes are TRBV2 and TRBJ2-1, with 8 nucleotides matching TRBD2. The CDR3 spans 13 residues. Germline CDR1 and CDR2: SNHLY and FYNNEI. V lost 6 bases to trimming and J lost 10 bases; unmatched junction nucleotides: 8. For the CDR3, the DNA is TGTGCCAGCAGCCCGGGAGGGCCATTAGAGCAGTTCTTC. Its translation is CASSPGGPLEQFF.

This clone showed up just once. This sequence joins TRBV7-2 and TRBJ1-6; TRBD1 matches 9 bases. Germline CDR1 is SGHTA and CDR2 is FQGNSA. There are 19 residues in the CDR3. V lost 3 bases to trimming and J lost 1 base; unmatched junction nucleotides: 10. As DNA, the CDR3 is TGTGCCAGCAGCTTGGCAGGACAGGGGAGGGGGTCCTATAATTCACCCCTCCACTTT. It is translated as CASSLAGQGRGSYNSPLHF.

The V call is TRBV6-5, the J call TRBJ1-1, with D tentatively TRBD1 (5 bases). The germline CDR1 and CDR2 sequences are MNHEY and SVGAGI. V was shortened by 6 bases and J by 6 bases, with 11 bases between the two germline ends. The CDR3 consists of 12 residues. The CDR3 sequence: CASRPRGAEAFF. Written as DNA, the CDR3 is TGTGCCAGCAGACCCCGGGGGGCTGAAGCTTTCTTT.

At least ten counts were recorded for this clone. The rearrangement joins TRBV7-9 to TRBJ2-1; no reliable D call. The CDR3 length is 14 residues. Germline values: CDR1 SEHNR, CDR2 FQNEAQ (reference sequence). The germline V and J ends were trimmed by 5 bases and 0 bases, with 8 bases remaining between them. The CDR3 loop reads CASSPSGSYNEQFF. The DNA for the CDR3 is TGTGCCAGCAGCCCCTCGGGCTCCTACAATGAGCAGTTCTTC.

The chain recombines TRBV6-4 with TRBJ2-1; 10 nucleotides align to TRBD2. The germline V gene encodes CDR1 MRHNA and CDR2 SNTAGT. The CDR3 totals 15 residues. V shed 2 bases, J shed 8 bases, and the junction held 6 bases outside the gene matches. This chain's CDR3 is CASSDEAGGFDEQFF. DNA of the CDR3: TGTGCCAGCAGTGACGAAGCGGGAGGGTTTGATGAGCAGTTCTTC.

J is TRBJ2-2 and V is TRBV11-2; D perhaps matches TRBD2 (6 bases). Trimming took off 6 bases at V and 3 bases at J, with 14 bases between the two ends. The V gene's germline CDR1 is SGHAT and CDR2 FQNNGV. The CDR3 consists of 15 residues. CDR3 sequence reads: CASRRGGRDTGELFF. DNA for the CDR3: TGTGCCAGCAGACGAGGAGGGCGAGACACCGGGGAGCTGTTTTTT.

The chain uses TRBV29-1 and TRBJ2-1, with D possibly matching TRBD1 (6 bases). The CDR3 loop spans 13 amino acids. The V end was cut by 7 bases, the J end by 2 bases, with 12 bases between. CDR1 is SQVTM, CDR2 ANQGSEA, per germline. The CDR3 here is CSGNRETYNEQFF. The CDR3 region has the DNA TGCAGCGGTAACAGGGAGACCTACAATGAGCAGTTCTTC.